This entry lists 20 T cell receptor beta chains sequenced from one sample in a study of blood T cell repertoires in COVID-19. TCRdb's table, derived via immunoSEQ multiplex PCR, lists solely in-frame clones and lacks some. The data show roughly 150,000 clones, approximately 85% seen once. The specimen sequenced was peripheral blood. The receptors come from a woman aged 55-69 years with COVID-19, enrolled during active disease.

On this clone itself: The same CDR3 can be traced to other DNA sequences in this sample. CDR3 in DNA: TGCGCCAGCAGCTTGAGCCGGAACACTGAAGCTTTCTTT. It is translated as CASSLSRNTEAFF. The genes are TRBV5-1 and TRBJ1-1; D gene unclear. Germline-derived CDR1 and CDR2 are SGHRS and YFSETQ. The CDR3 has 13 amino acids. Trimming removed 1 base from V and 1 base from J, with 5 bases in between.

This clone was seen once. Other DNA sequences of this sample code for an identical CDR3. CDR3 DNA sequence: TGTGCCAGTAGTACCCCGGGTTTAAACACTGAAGCTTTCTTT. Translated: CASSTPGLNTEAFF. The rearrangement uses TRBV19 and TRBJ1-1; D is unclear. Trimming took off 4 bases at V and 2 bases at J, with 11 bases between the two ends. The CDR3 contains 14 residues. Germline-derived CDR1 and CDR2 are LNHDA and SQIVND (reference sequence). Full variable domain (outside the CDR3, taken from reference TRBV19 and TRBJ1-1): DGGITQSPKYLFRKEGQNVTLSCEQNLNHDAMYWYRQDPGQGLRLIYYSQIVNDFQKGDIAEGYSVSREKKESFPLTVTSAQKNPTAFYLCASSTPGLNTEAFFGQGTRLTVV.

This clone has just one count. The rearrangement joins TRBV9 to TRBJ2-5; D perhaps matches TRBD2 (6 bases). Germline loops: CDR1 SGDLS, CDR2 YYNGEE. V lost 0 bases and J 1 base, leaving 10 bases between the germline ends. The CDR3 spans 15 residues. The CDR3 coding sequence is TGTGCCAGCAGCGTAGTCGGGGGATCCCAAGAGACCCAGTACTTC. It yields the protein CASSVVGGSQETQYF.

The V and J genes are TRBV4-2 and TRBJ1-6, with D perhaps matching TRBD1 (6 bases). V gave up 4 bases and J gave up 10 bases, with 14 bases separating them. The V gene's germline CDR1 is LGHNA and CDR2 YNFKEQ. The CDR3 spans 14 residues. The CDR3 spells CASSRLQQGSPLHF. CDR3 bases: TGTGCCAGCAGCCGCCTACAACAGGGATCACCCCTCCACTTT.

The chain carries TRBV7-3 and TRBJ2-2; D perhaps matches TRBD1 (5 bases). CDR3 length: 15 residues. CDR1 SGHTA and CDR2 FQGTGA come from the germline V gene. V shed 5 bases and J shed 2 bases, with 12 bases lying between them. CDR3 coding DNA: TGTGCCAGCAGCGAACAGGTCTCTAACACCGGGGAGCTGTTTTTT. Protein product: CASSEQVSNTGELFF.

The sample holds one count of this clone. The V and J genes are TRBV19 and TRBJ1-2; TRBD1 aligns across 9 bases. The CDR3 sequence is 13 residues long. The germline gives CDR1 LNHDA, CDR2 SQIVND (reference sequence). With V trimmed by 7 bases and J by 6 bases, 6 bases remained unmatched. CDR3 protein: CASTKTGGNGYTF. The CDR3 DNA sequence: TGTGCCAGTACTAAGACAGGGGGTAATGGCTACACCTTC.

The J gene is TRBJ2-5, the V gene TRBV7-2, with D possibly being TRBD2 (5 bases). The CDR3 is made up of 15 amino acids. Germline V lookup: CDR1 SGHTA, CDR2 FQGNSA. The V end was cut by 1 base, the J end by 2 bases, with 11 bases between. CDR3 loop: CASSLGGAAQETQYF. The DNA of the CDR3 is TGTGCCAGCAGCTTAGGGGGAGCGGCTCAAGAGACCCAGTACTTC.

The table lists this clone with a few counts. V usage is TRBV19 and J usage is TRBJ2-3; 9 positions match TRBD2. The CDR3 sequence is 17 residues long. Germline-derived CDR1 and CDR2 are LNHDA and SQIVND (reference sequence). V trimming: 5 bases; J trimming: 0 bases; junction bases outside the gene matches: 9. CDR3 sequence reads: CASSPLAGGPSTDTQYF. The CDR3 coding sequence is TGTGCCAGTAGTCCCTTGGCGGGAGGGCCGAGCACAGATACGCAGTATTTT.

This clone was picked up a small number of times. This sequence joins TRBV28 and TRBJ2-5; possible D gene TRBD2, 6 bases. The germline V gene has CDR1 MDHEN and CDR2 SYDVKM. Trimming shortened V by 5 bases and J by 5 bases, and 12 bases separated the two germline ends. This CDR3 is 13 amino acids long. CDR3 coding DNA: TGTGCCAGCAGTACGGCGGGGTCGGAGACCCAGTACTTC. Amino acid sequence: CASSTAGSETQYF.

This rearrangement joins TRBV6-5 to TRBJ2-7; 10 bases fit TRBD1. The trim removed 8 bases at V and 4 bases at J, leaving 11 bases unmatched. Germline V gene data show CDR1 as MNHEY and CDR2 as SVGAGI. CDR3 length: 15 residues. CDR3 nucleotide sequence: TGTGCCAGCTGGGCGGGGACAGGGGCGACATACGAGCAGTACTTC. Translating gives CASWAGTGATYEQYF.

The gene calls are TRBV18 and TRBJ2-7; possibly TRBD2 for D (5 bases). V lost 0 bases, J lost 3 bases, and 6 bases lay in between. The CDR3 loop spans 13 amino acids. From germline, CDR1 is KGHSH and CDR2 LQKENI. As DNA, the CDR3 is TGTGCCAGCTCACCACCGGCGGGCTACGAGCAGTACTTC. Protein product: CASSPPAGYEQYF.

Only one count was recorded for this clone. The chain is built from TRBV5-1 and TRBJ2-3, with 12 bases fitting TRBD2. The germline V gene has CDR1 SGHRS and CDR2 YFSETQ. There are 15 residues in the CDR3. Trimming cost V 4 bases and J 3 bases; bases outside gene matches: 3. The CDR3 here is CASSPTSGGTDTQYF. CDR3 in DNA: TGCGCCAGCAGCCCGACTAGCGGGGGAACAGATACGCAGTATTTT.

V is TRBV6-5 and J is TRBJ2-1; 9 bases fit TRBD1. Germline V gene data show CDR1 as MNHEY and CDR2 as SVGAGI. V was pared by 7 bases and J by 15 bases, with 13 bases of the junction left unmatched. This CDR3 is 13 amino acids long. The CDR3, as DNA: TGTGCCAGCAAACAGGACGGGACAGGGCTTTTGTTCTTC. The encoded protein is CASKQDGTGLLFF.

J is TRBJ2-2 and V is TRBV28, with 7 bases aligning to TRBD2. V was clipped by 2 bases and J by 0 bases; unmatched bases: 6. This CDR3 is 17 amino acids long. The V gene's germline CDR1 is MDHEN and CDR2 SYDVKM. CDR3 in amino acids: CASSLGGLGANTGELFF. The CDR3 region has the DNA TGTGCCAGCAGTTTAGGAGGACTAGGGGCGAACACCGGGGAGCTGTTTTTT.

This clone has only a few counts. The gene calls are TRBV5-4 and TRBJ2-1, with 7 bases that match TRBD2. J was trimmed by 0 bases and V by 3 bases; bases with no gene match: 6. The CDR3 has 16 amino acids. Germline V gives CDR1 SGHNT, CDR2 YYREEE (reference sequence). The CDR3 here is CASSYAAGSSYNEQFF. The CDR3 region has the DNA TGTGCCAGCAGCTACGCAGCGGGGAGCTCCTACAATGAGCAGTTCTTC.

The V gene is TRBV28, the J gene TRBJ1-2; D remains ambiguous. The V gene's germline CDR1 is MDHEN and CDR2 SYDVKM. This CDR3 is 15 amino acids long. The V end lost 5 bases, the J end lost 2 bases, and 15 bases lay between the germline ends. The chain's CDR3 is CASSVSAGSNYGYTF. The CDR3 nucleotides are TGTGCCAGCAGTGTGTCAGCCGGGAGCAACTATGGCTACACCTTC.

As DNA, the CDR3 is TGTGCCATCAGTGAGTCGGCATCCTCAGGGTTTGCTTTCGGAAAACTGTTTTTT. Translation gives CAISESASSGFAFGKLFF. The chain couples TRBV10-3 to TRBJ1-4; weak D call: TRBD1 (5 bases). Germline-derived CDR1 and CDR2 are ENHRY and SYGVKD. V shed 0 bases and J shed 10 bases, with 24 bases lying between them. The CDR3 loop spans 18 amino acids.

The CDR3 region has the DNA TGTGCCAGCAGCTTAGATCGTGTAGGGAGGCTGTTTTTT. This sequence encodes CASSLDRVGRLFF. The chain is built from TRBV11-2 and TRBJ1-4; no clear D gene. The CDR3 totals 13 residues. Germline V lookup: CDR1 SGHAT, CDR2 FQNNGV. V was shortened by 0 bases and J by 14 bases, with 13 bases between the two germline ends.

The chain carries TRBV5-1 and TRBJ1-3; 7 bases agree with TRBD1. CDR1 and CDR2 from the germline V gene are SGHRS and YFSETQ. The V and J ends lost 0 bases and 2 bases, in that order; junction bases with no gene match: 2. This CDR3 contains 15 residues. Here the CDR3 reads CASSLVTGAGNTIYF. The CDR3 DNA reads TGCGCCAGCAGCTTGGTTACAGGGGCTGGAAACACCATATATTTT.

J is TRBJ1-2 and V is TRBV29-1; 7 nucleotides line up with TRBD1. Germline lookup yields CDR1 SQVTM and CDR2 ANQGSEA. This CDR3 spans 13 amino acids. V shed 7 bases and J 8 bases; nucleotides not matched to a gene: 13. The CDR3 DNA sequence: TGCAGCGCTGACAGGGTAGGGGTGGGCGGCTACACCTTC. This sequence encodes CSADRVGVGGYTF.